A single sample is the source of the 14 T cell receptor beta chains below, sequenced in a study of identical twins. Via MiXCR, TCRdb re-called the 5' RACE reads, giving one row per CDR3 protein. Counted here are 470,000 or so distinct CDR3 sequences, roughly 26% occurring once; the ten biggest clones make up about 3%. The sample was also linked to a second study, of T cells expressing NK-cell markers.

Sequenced: CD4+ T cells sorted from blood. All receptors derive from a young woman in good health.

The J gene is TRBJ2-1, the V gene TRBV20-1, with TRBD2 matching 8 bases. CDR1 is DFQATT and CDR2 is SNEGSKA in the germline V gene (reference sequence). V lost 2 bases and J lost 6; bases outside the gene matches: 6. This CDR3 contains 14 residues. The CDR3 loop is CSARWAGGSNEQFF. The CDR3 DNA follows: TGCAGTGCTAGATGGGCGGGAGGATCCAATGAGCAGTTCTTC.

This clonotype was seen at least ten times. This chain joins TRBV29-1 and TRBJ1-1, with a weak D call TRBD1 (6 bases). V lost 5 bases, J lost 1 base, and 11 bases lay in between. The CDR3 is 13 amino acids. Germline loops: CDR1 SQVTM, CDR2 ANQGSEA. In DNA, the CDR3 is TGCAGCGTTCGGACAGACAAGAACACTGAAGCTTTCTTT. Translation: CSVRTDKNTEAFF.

This clonotype was found a few times. This chain joins TRBV20-1 and TRBJ2-1; 14 nucleotides match TRBD2. Germline loops: CDR1 DFQATT, CDR2 SNEGSKA (reference sequence). V dropped 5 bases and J dropped 9; count of bases not matched to a gene: 6. The CDR3 is 14 amino acids. Written as DNA, the CDR3 is TGCAGTGCTGCCGGGACTAGCGGGAGCGGTGAGCAGTTCTTC. Translated: CSAAGTSGSGEQFF.

The rearrangement uses TRBV5-1 and TRBJ2-6; D possibly corresponds to TRBD2 (5 bases). Germline V lookup: CDR1 SGHRS, CDR2 YFSETQ. V shed 4 bases and J shed 2 bases, with 13 bases lying between them. The CDR3 consists of 16 residues. Written as DNA, the CDR3 is TGCGCCAGCAGCCTACCGGAGGCAGCTGGGGCCAACGTCCTGACTTTC. It specifies CASSLPEAAGANVLTF.

The genes are TRBV27 and TRBJ2-7; a possible D gene is TRBD1 (7 bases). The V and J ends lost 5 bases and 4 bases respectively, with 21 bases between them. Per germline, CDR1 MNHEY and CDR2 SMNVEV (reference sequence). The CDR3 totals 16 residues. The CDR3 DNA reads TGTGCCAGCAGTCTACAGGGGATTAATCGGGGGTACGAGCAGTACTTC. Protein: CASSLQGINRGYEQYF.

This clonotype has only a few counts. The V and J genes are TRBV12-3 or TRBV12-4 and TRBJ2-1, with D possibly matching TRBD2 (5 bases). The CDR3 is 14 residues long. Trimming removed 3 bases at V and 1 base at J, with 7 bases between. CDR3 DNA sequence: TGTGCCAGCAGTTTTAGCGCGTCCTACAATGAGCAGTTCTTC. It translates to CASSFSASYNEQFF.

This clonotype was recorded many times. J is TRBJ2-1 and V is TRBV9; 7 bases are shared with TRBD2. Germline CDR1 is SGDLS and CDR2 is YYNGEE. CDR3 length: 14 residues. Trimming removed 5 bases from V and 4 bases from J; junction bases left unmatched: 6. CDR3 bases: TGTGCCAGCAGTGTCGGGGGGTCATACAATGAGCAGTTCTTC. Translating it yields CASSVGGSYNEQFF. The variable domain in full, with the rest retrieved from reference TRBV9 and TRBJ2-1, is DSGVTQTPKHLITATGQRVTLRCSPRSGDLSVYWYQQSLDQGLQFLIQYYNGEERAKGNILERFSAQQFPDLHSELNLSSLELGDSALYFCASSVGGSYNEQFFGPGTRLTVL.

The chain employs TRBV11-3 and TRBJ2-2, with D possibly TRBD1 on 5 matching bases. The CDR3 extends over 14 amino acids. Germline V lookup: CDR1 SGHNT, CDR2 YENEEA. V gave up 5 bases and J gave up 6 bases, with 13 bases separating them. As DNA, the CDR3 is TGTGCCAGCAGCCCCGGGCTCAGGGCCGGGGAGCTGTTTTTT. It yields the protein CASSPGLRAGELFF.

The gene calls are TRBV12-3 or TRBV12-4 and TRBJ2-7; TRBD1 is a possible D gene (6 bases). This CDR3 is built from 15 residues. V was cut by 6 bases and J by 0 bases, with 15 bases left in between. CDR3 region: CASSLTGLSSYEQYF. CDR3 DNA sequence: TGTGCCAGCAGCCTGACAGGTCTAAGCTCCTACGAGCAGTACTTC.

The chain recombines TRBV5-1 with TRBJ2-1; D is ambiguous. Trimming took off 0 bases at V and 10 bases at J, with 14 bases between the two ends. The CDR3 consists of 14 residues. In germline, CDR1 is SGHRS, CDR2 YFSETQ. CDR3 nucleotide sequence: TGCGCCAGCAGCTTGGTAGCCGGTGCTAGGGAGCAGTTCTTC. Protein sequence: CASSLVAGAREQFF.

This clonotype was seen a handful of times. The CDR3 DNA reads as TGTGCCAGCAGCCCTAGGGGGGGAGCGAATTCACCCCTCCACTTT. Protein sequence: CASSPRGGANSPLHF. This chain joins TRBV7-2 and TRBJ1-6, with TRBD1 as a possible D gene (6 bases). This CDR3 has 15 amino acids. In germline, CDR1 is SGHTA, CDR2 FQGNSA. V shed 5 bases and J shed 7 bases, with 15 bases lying between them.

This clonotype was seen only a few times. The V and J genes are TRBV5-1 and TRBJ2-1; 11 bases are shared with TRBD2. Germline assignment: CDR1 SGHRS and CDR2 YFSETQ. The V segment lost 4 bases and the J segment 6 bases; nucleotides outside the gene matches: 6. The CDR3 has 15 amino acids. This chain's CDR3 is CASSEGLAVSNEQFF. The DNA of the CDR3 is TGCGCCAGCAGCGAGGGACTAGCGGTAAGCAATGAGCAGTTCTTC.

This clonotype was counted only a few times. The rearrangement joins TRBV5-1 to TRBJ2-1; D perhaps matches TRBD1 (6 bases). This CDR3 is built from 14 residues. CDR1 and CDR2 (germline): SGHRS, YFSETQ. V shed 0 bases and J shed 5 bases, with 9 bases lying between them. This CDR3 reads CASSLADRDNEQFF. CDR3 DNA: TGCGCCAGCAGCTTGGCGGACAGAGACAATGAGCAGTTCTTC.

The rearrangement uses TRBV2 and TRBJ1-3; no definite D call. Germline V gene lookup returns CDR1 SNHLY and CDR2 FYNNEI. The CDR3 covers 15 residues. V lost 6 bases, J lost 1 base, and 13 bases lay in between. This CDR3 reads CASSFGPVSGNTIYF. CDR3 nucleotides: TGTGCCAGCAGCTTCGGACCCGTGTCTGGAAACACCATATATTTT.